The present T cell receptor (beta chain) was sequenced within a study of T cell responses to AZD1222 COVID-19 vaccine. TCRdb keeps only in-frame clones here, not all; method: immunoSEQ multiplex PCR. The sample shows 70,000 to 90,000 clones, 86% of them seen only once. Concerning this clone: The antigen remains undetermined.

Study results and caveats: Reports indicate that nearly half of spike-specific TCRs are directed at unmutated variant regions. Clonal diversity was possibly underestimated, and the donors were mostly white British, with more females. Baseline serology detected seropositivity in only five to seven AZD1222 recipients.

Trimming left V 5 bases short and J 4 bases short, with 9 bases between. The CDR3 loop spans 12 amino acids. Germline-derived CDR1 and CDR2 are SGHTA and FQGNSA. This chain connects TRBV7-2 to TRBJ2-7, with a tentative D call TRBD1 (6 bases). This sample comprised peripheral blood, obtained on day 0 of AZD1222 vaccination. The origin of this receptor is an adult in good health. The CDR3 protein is CASSKQGYEQYF. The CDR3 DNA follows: TGTGCCAGCAGCAAACAGGGTTACGAGCAGTACTTC.